This TCR beta chain stems from a study of preoperative IRX-2 immunotherapy in early breast cancer. Measured with immunoSEQ multiplex PCR; TCRdb has only the in-frame clones, and not every one. The sample has under 35,000 clones, over 65% seen once; the top ten hold more than 3%. Treatment denoted: preoperative locoregional IRX-2 cytokine immunotherapy. Samples came from a phase Ib trial of preoperative locoregional IRX-2 cytokine immunotherapy. Germline CDR1 reads MNHGY; CDR2 reads SAAAGT. The CDR3 totals 16 residues. J lost 1 base, V lost 0 bases, and 2 bases had no gene match. The TCR originated in a human donor with breast cancer. This specimen was taken from a patient treated with IRX-2 immunotherapy. V is TRBV6-8 and J is TRBJ2-5; 10 nucleotides match TRBD1. CDR3 protein: CASSYSDRGGQETQYF. Written as DNA, the CDR3 is TGTGCCAGCAGTTACTCGGACAGGGGGGGCCAAGAGACCCAGTACTTC.